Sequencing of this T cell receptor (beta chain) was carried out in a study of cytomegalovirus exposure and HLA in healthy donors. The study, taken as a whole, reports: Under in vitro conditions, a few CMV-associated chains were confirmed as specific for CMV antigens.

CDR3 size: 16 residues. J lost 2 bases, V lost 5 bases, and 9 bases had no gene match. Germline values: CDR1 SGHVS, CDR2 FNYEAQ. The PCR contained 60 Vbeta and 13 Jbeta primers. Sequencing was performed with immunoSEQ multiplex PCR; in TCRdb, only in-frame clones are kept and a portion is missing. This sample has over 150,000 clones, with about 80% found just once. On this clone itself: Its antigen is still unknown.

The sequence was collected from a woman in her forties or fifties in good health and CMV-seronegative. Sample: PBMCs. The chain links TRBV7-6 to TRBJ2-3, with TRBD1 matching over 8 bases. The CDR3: CASSRGQGGFTDTQYF. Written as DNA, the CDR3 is TGTGCCAGCAGCCGTGGACAGGGTGGATTCACAGATACGCAGTATTTT.